The T cell receptor (beta chain) under discussion was sequenced for a study of CXCR3-negative and CXCR3-positive naive CD8 T cells. The CDR3 is made up of 14 amino acids. Germline CDR1 SEHNR, CDR2 FQNEAQ (reference sequence). With UMI labels, 5' RACE was used to prepare the TRB cDNA libraries. TCRdb re-called the 5' RACE reads; every CDR3 protein appears as one record, without DNA. This table holds 70,000 to 100,000 distinct CDR3 sequences. Note on this clonotype: No antigen is known for it.

Naive CD8+ T cells were CD45RO-CCR7+CD27+CD95-. Study outcomes and limitations: Cryopreserved PBMCs had partly decreased CXCR3 expression; fresh PBMCs were used in most assays. Much lower diversity was found in memory CD8+ cells, while both naive subsets had comparably high diversity. TRBV-TRBJ usage was alike in naive CXCR3-negative and CXCR3-positive cells but differed in memory cells.

The chain employs TRBV7-9 and TRBJ1-1; TCRdb proposes TRBD1, but this gene call is untestable without DNA. Sequencing used naive CXCR3- CD8+ T cells from blood. Subset described: CD45RO-CCR7+CD27+CD95- naive CD8+ T cells lacking CXCR3 (TNR3-). The sequence came from a human donor in good health. Some clones in this sample may be carry-over from other donors' samples. The CDR3: CASTITTGGGEAFF.